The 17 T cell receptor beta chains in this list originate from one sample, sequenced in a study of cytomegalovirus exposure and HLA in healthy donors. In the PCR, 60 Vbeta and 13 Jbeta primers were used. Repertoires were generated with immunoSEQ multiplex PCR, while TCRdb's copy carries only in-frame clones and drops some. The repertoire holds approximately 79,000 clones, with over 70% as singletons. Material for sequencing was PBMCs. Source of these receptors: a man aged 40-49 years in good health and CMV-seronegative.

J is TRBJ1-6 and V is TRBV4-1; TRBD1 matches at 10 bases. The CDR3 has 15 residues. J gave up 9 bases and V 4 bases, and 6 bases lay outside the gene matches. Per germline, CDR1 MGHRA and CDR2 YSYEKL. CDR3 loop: CASSLEDRGFSPLHF. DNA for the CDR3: TGCGCCAGCAGCCTCGAGGACAGGGGGTTTTCACCCCTCCACTTT.

CDR3 region: CASSEWGQGNNEQFF. CDR3 coding DNA: TGTGCCAGCAGTGAATGGGGACAGGGGAACAATGAGCAGTTCTTC. The chain uses TRBV6-1 and TRBJ2-1, with 10 bases identical to TRBD1. This CDR3 region has 15 residues. Germline assignment: CDR1 MNHNS and CDR2 SASEGT. V shed 2 bases and J 5 bases; nucleotides not matched to a gene: 3.

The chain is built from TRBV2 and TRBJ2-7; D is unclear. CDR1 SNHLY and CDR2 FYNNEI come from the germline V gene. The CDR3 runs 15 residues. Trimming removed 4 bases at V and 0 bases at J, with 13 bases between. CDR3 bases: TGTGCCAGCAGTGGAAGTTTCTTCAGCTCCTACGAGCAGTACTTC. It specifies CASSGSFFSSYEQYF. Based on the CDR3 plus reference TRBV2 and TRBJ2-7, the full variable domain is EPEVTQTPSHQVTQMGQEVILRCVPISNHLYFYWYRQILGQKVEFLVSFYNNEISEKSEIFDDQFSVERPDGSNFTLKIRSTKLEDSAMYFCASSGSFFSSYEQYFGPGTRLTVT.

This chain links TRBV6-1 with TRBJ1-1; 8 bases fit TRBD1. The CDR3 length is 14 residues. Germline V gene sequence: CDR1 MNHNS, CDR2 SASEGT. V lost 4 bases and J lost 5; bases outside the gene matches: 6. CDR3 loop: CASSAGQGQTEAFF. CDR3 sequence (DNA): TGTGCCAGCAGTGCCGGACAGGGTCAAACTGAAGCTTTCTTT.

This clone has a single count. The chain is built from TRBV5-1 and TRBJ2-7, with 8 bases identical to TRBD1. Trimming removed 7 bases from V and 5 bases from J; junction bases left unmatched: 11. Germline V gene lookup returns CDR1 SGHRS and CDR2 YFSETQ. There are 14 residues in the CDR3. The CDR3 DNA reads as TGCGCCAGCGGCCAGGGACAGGTAACCCACGAGCAGTACTTC. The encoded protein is CASGQGQVTHEQYF.

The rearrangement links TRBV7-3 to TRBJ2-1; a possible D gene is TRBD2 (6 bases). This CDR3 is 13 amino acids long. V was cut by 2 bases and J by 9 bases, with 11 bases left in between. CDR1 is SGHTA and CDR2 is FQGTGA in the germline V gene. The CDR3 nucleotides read TGTGCCAGCAGCTTATCTAGCGTGGCTGAGCAGTTCTTC. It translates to CASSLSSVAEQFF.

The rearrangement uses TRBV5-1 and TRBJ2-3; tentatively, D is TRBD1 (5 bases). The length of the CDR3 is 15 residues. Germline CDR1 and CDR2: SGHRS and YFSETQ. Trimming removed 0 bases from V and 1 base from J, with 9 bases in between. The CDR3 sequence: CASSLGTFGTDTQYF. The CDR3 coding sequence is TGCGCCAGCAGCTTGGGGACATTTGGCACAGATACGCAGTATTTT.

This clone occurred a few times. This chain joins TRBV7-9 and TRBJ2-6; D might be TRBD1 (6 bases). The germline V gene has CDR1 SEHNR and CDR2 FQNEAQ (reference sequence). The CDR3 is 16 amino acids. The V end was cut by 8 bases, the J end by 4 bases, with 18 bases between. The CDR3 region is CASPSHAGAGANVLTF. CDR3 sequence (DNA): TGTGCCAGCCCCTCACACGCAGGGGCCGGGGCCAACGTCCTGACTTTC.

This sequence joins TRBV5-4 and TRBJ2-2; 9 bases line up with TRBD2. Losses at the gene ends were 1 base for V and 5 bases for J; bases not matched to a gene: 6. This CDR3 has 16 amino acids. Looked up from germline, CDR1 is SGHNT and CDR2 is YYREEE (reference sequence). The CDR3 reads CASSLIAGVWTGELFF. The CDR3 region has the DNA TGTGCCAGCAGCTTGATAGCGGGAGTTTGGACCGGGGAGCTGTTTTTT.

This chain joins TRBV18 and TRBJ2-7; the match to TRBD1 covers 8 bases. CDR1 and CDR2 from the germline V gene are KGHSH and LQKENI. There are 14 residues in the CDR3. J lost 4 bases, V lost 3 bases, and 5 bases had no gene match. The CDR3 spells CASSPGQGYYEQYF. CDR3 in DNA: TGTGCCAGCTCACCCGGACAGGGTTATTACGAGCAGTACTTC.

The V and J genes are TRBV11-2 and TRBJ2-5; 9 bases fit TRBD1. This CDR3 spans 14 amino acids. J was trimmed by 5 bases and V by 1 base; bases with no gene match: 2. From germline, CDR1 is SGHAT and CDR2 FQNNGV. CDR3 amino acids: CASSLGQGGETQYF. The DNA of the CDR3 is TGTGCCAGCAGCTTAGGACAGGGGGGGGAGACCCAGTACTTC.

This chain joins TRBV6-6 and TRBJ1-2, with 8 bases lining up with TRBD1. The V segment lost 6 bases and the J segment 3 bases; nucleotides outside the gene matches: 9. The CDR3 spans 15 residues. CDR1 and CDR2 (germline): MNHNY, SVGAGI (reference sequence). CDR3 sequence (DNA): TGTGCCAGCAGACCCGGACAGGGCAGTGACTATGGCTACACCTTC. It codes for CASRPGQGSDYGYTF.

The DNA of the CDR3 is TGTGCCAGCAGCGCTGCGGGAGCCGCGAACACCGGGGAGCTGTTTTTT. As protein: CASSAAGAANTGELFF. The J gene is TRBJ2-2, the V gene TRBV11-3; 7 nucleotides align to TRBD2. This CDR3 has 16 amino acids. V dropped 5 bases and J dropped 0; count of bases not matched to a gene: 6. Per germline, CDR1 SGHNT and CDR2 YENEEA. The whole variable domain, filled in from reference TRBV11-3 and TRBJ2-2, reads EAGVVQSPRYKIIEKKQPVAFWCNPISGHNTLYWYLQNLGQGPELLIRYENEEAVDDSQLPKDRFSAERLKGVDSTLKIQPAELGDSAVYLCASSAAGAANTGELFFGEGSRLTVL.

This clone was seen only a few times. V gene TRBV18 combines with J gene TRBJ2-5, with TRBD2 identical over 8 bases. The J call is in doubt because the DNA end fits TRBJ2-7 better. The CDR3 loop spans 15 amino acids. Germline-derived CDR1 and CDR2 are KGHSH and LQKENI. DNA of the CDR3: TGTGCCAGCTCACGGACCGGGACTAGCTCCTACGAGCAGTACTTC. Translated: CASSRTGTSSYEQYF.

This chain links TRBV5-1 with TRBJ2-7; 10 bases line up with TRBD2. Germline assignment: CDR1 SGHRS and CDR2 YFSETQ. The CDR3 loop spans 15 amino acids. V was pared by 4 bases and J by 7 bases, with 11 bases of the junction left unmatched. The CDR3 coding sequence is TGCGCCAGCAGCCCGTTAGCGGGAGGAAATAAGGAGCAGTACTTC. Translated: CASSPLAGGNKEQYF.

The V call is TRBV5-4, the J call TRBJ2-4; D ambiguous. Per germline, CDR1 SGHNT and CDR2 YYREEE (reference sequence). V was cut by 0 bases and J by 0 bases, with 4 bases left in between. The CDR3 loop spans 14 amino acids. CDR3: CASSLELAKNIQYF. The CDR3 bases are TGTGCCAGCAGCTTGGAACTAGCCAAAAACATTCAGTACTTC.

CDR3 protein: CASKLGSFYEQYF. The CDR3 DNA is TGTGCCAGTAAGCTAGGAAGTTTCTACGAGCAGTACTTC. This chain connects TRBV2 to TRBJ2-5; the D is unclear. The end of the DNA fits TRBJ2-7 better, so the J call may be wrong. The CDR3 is 13 amino acids. The germline V gene has CDR1 SNHLY and CDR2 FYNNEI.